This record covers a single T cell receptor beta chain. The same CDR3 can be traced to other DNA sequences in this sample. The data are from a study of cytotoxic CD8 clonotypes in ibrutinib-treated CLL. Method: immunoSEQ multiplex PCR; TCRdb's copy keeps in-frame clones and lacks some. The sample comprises approximately 74,000 clones, 80% of which are singletons, and 6% to 9% rests with the top ten. This CDR3 contains 16 residues. CDR1 and CDR2 from the germline V gene are SQVTM and ANQGSEA. V was clipped by 4 bases and J by 4 bases; unmatched bases: 12. The TCR originated in a human donor with chronic lymphocytic leukemia. Here the sequenced sample was PBMCs, taken at disease progression, from a patient treated with ibrutinib. This chain connects TRBV29-1 to TRBJ2-1; TRBD2 aligns across 8 bases. DNA for the CDR3: TGCAGCGTTGGCCGGGGGGGGCGGGGGGCGTACAATGAGCAGTTCTTC. This gives the protein CSVGRGGRGAYNEQFF.